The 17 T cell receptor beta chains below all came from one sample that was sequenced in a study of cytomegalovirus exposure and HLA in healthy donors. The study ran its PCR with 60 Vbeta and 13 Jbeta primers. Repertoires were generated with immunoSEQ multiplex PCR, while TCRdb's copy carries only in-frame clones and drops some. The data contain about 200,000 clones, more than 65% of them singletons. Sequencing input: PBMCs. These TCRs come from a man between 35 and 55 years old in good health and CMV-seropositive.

The CDR3 sequence is CASSLEEDYYGYTF. The CDR3 bases are TGTGCCAGCAGCTTGGAGGAGGATTACTATGGCTACACCTTC. The chain employs TRBV5-5 and TRBJ1-2; D gene uncertain. CDR1 and CDR2 from the germline V gene are SGHKS and YYEKEE (reference sequence). Trimming took 0 bases from V and 3 from J, leaving 9 bases between them. The CDR3 is 14 residues long.

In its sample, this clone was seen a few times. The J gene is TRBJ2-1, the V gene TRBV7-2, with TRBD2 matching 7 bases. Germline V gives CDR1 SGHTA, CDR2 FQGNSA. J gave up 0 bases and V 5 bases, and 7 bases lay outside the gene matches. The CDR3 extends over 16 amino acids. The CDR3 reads CASSPNGGSSYNEQFF. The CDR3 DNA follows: TGTGCCAGCAGCCCAAACGGGGGGAGCTCCTACAATGAGCAGTTCTTC. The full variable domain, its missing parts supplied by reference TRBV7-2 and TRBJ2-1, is GAGVSQSPSNKVTEKGKDVELRCDPISGHTALYWYRQSLGQGLEFLIYFQGNSAPDKSGLPSDRFSAERTGGSVSTLTIQRTQQEDSAVYLCASSPNGGSSYNEQFFGPGTRLTVL.

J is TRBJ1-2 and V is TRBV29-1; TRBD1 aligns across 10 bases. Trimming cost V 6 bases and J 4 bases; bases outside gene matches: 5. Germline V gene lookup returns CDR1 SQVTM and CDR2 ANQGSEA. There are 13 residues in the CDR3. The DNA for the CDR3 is TGCAGCGTCCTGACAGGGGGCTCCTATGGCTACACCTTC. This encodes CSVLTGGSYGYTF.

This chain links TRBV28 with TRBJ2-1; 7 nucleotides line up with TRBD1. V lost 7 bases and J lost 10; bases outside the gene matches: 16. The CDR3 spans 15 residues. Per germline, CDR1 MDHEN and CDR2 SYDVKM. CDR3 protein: CASTPRGTAPGEQFF. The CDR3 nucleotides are TGTGCCAGCACCCCTCGTGGGACAGCGCCGGGCGAGCAGTTCTTC.

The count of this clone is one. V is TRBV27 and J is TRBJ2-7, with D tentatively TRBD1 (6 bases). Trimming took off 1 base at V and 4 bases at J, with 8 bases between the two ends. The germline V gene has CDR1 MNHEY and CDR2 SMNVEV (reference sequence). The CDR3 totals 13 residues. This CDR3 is CASSLYREYEQYF. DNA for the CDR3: TGTGCCAGCAGTTTATACAGGGAGTACGAGCAGTACTTC.

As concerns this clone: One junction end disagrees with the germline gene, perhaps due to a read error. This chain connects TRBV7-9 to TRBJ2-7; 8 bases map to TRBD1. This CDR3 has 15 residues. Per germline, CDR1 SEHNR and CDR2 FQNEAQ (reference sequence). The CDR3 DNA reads TGTTCCAGCAGCACGGACAGGGCGTTATCCTACGAGCAGTACTTC. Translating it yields CSSSTDRALSYEQYF.

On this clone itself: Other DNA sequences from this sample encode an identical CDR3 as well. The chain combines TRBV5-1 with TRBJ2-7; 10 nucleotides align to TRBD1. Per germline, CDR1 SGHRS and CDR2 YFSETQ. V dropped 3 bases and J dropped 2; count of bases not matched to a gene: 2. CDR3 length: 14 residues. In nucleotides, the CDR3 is TGCGCCAGCAGCTCAGGACAGGGGGCCTACGAGCAGTACTTC. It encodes CASSSGQGAYEQYF.

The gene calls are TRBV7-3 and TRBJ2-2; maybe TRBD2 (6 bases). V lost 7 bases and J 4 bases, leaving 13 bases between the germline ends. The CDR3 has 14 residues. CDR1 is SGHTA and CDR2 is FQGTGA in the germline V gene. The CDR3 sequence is CASKLMGGTGELFF. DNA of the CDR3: TGTGCCAGCAAGCTTATGGGGGGCACCGGGGAGCTGTTTTTT.

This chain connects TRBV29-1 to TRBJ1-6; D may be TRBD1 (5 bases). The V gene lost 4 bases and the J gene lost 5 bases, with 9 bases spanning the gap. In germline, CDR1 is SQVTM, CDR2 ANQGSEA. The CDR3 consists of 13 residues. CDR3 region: CSVGWGDNSPLHF. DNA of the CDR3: TGCAGCGTTGGGTGGGGGGATAATTCACCCCTCCACTTT.

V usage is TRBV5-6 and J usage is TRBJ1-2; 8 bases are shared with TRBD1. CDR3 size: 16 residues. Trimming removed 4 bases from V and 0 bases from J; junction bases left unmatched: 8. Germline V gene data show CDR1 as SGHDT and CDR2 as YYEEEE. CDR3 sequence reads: CASSPDRGTTNYGYTF. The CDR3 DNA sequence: TGTGCCAGCAGCCCAGACAGGGGAACTACTAACTATGGCTACACCTTC.

The CDR3 loop is CASSLDPLGAPKYF. The CDR3 DNA reads TGTGCCAGCAGCTTAGATCCTCTGGGGGCCCCGAAGTACTTC. The chain employs TRBV7-8 and TRBJ2-7; TRBD1 is a possible D gene (6 bases). Trimming took 1 base from V and 11 from J, leaving 18 bases between them. CDR1 and CDR2 from the germline V gene are SGHVS and FQNEAQ. CDR3 length: 14 amino acids.

The CDR3 loop is CASTDGPRAGANVLTF. CDR3 DNA: TGTGCCAGTACCGATGGTCCCAGGGCTGGGGCCAACGTCCTGACTTTC. The J gene is TRBJ2-6, the V gene TRBV19, with D perhaps TRBD1 (5 bases). Trimming took 7 bases from V and 2 from J, leaving 15 bases between them. CDR1 and CDR2 from the germline V gene are LNHDA and SQIVND (reference sequence). This CDR3 spans 16 amino acids.

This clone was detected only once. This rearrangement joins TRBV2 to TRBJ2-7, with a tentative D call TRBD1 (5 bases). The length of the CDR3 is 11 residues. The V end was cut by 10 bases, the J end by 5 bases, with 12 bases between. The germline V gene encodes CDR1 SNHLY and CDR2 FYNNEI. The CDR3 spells CAIGDSHEQYF. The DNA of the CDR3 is TGTGCCATCGGAGACAGCCACGAGCAGTACTTC.

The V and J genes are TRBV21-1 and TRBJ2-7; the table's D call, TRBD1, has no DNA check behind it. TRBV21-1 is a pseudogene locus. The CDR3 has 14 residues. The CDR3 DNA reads TGTGCCAGCAGGGCGACAGGGTCGAGGTACGAGCAGTACTTC. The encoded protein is CASRATGSRYEQYF.

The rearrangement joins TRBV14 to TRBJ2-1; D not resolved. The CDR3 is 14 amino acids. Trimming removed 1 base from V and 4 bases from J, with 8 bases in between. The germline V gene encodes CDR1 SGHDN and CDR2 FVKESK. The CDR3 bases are TGTGCCAGCAGCCAAGGAAACAGTTACAATGAGCAGTTCTTC. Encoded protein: CASSQGNSYNEQFF.

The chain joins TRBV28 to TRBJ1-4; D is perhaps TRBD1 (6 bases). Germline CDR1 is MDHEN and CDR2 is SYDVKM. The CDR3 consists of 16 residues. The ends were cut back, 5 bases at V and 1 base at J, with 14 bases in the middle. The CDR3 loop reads CASSRWGQGTNEKLFF. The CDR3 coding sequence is TGTGCCAGCAGTCGCTGGGGACAAGGAACTAATGAAAAACTGTTTTTT.

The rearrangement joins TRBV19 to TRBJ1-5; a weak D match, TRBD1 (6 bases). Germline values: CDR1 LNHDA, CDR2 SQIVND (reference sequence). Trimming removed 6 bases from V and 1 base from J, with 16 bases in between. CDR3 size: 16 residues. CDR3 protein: CASSPGPGASNQPQHF. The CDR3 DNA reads TGTGCCAGTAGCCCCGGTCCAGGGGCAAGCAATCAGCCCCAGCATTTT.